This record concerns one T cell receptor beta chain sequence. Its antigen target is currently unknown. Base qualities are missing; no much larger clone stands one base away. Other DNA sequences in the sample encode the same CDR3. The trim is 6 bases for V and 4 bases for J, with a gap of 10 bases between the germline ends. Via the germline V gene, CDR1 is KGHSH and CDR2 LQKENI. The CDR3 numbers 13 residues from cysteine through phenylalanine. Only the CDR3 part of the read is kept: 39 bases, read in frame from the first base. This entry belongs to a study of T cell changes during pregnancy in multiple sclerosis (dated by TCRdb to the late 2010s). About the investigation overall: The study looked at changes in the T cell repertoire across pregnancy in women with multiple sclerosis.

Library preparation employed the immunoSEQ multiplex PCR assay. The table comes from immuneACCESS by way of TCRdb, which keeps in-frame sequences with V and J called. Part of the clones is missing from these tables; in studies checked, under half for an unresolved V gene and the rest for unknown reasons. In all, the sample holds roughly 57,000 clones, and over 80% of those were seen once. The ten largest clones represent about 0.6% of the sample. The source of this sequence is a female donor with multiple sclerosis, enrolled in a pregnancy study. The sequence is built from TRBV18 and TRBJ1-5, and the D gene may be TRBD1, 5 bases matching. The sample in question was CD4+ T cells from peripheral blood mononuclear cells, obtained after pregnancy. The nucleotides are TGTGCCAGCTCGCCTGACAGAAATCAGCCCCAGCATTTT. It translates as CASSPDRNQPQHF.